This TCR beta chain was identified in a study of Ad26.COV2.S vaccination and SARS-CoV-2 variants. TCRdb's table, derived via immunoSEQ multiplex PCR, lists solely in-frame clones and lacks some. Of some 350,000 clones in the sample, roughly 84% were seen once. Comments on this clone: Its cognate antigen is unknown.

Regarding the study as a whole: Spike-specific TCR breadth in vaccine recipients exceeded that seen in placebo recipients.

The treatment was: around 19 received Ad26.COV2.S at low or high dose, single or two shots; 5 received placebo; per-sample allocation not given. Collection of samples fell on day 63 after the first vaccine or placebo injection. The length of the CDR3 is 18 residues. The gene calls are TRBV1 and TRBJ2-3; the table calls TRBD2, which could not be checked here. TRBV1 is a pseudogene segment. The origin of this receptor is a person between 18 and 65 years old who received the Ad26.COV2.S COVID-19 vaccine or a placebo. The source was peripheral blood, collected in a trial of Ad26.COV2.S vaccine versus placebo. The CDR3 sequence is CTSSRGTSGRACTDTQYF. CDR3 sequence (DNA): TGCACCAGCAGCCGAGGGACTAGCGGGAGGGCCTGCACAGATACGCAGTATTTT.